Listed here are 9 T cell receptor beta chains from one sample, sequenced in a study of CD8 T cells in Susac syndrome. The RNA, about 0.45 to 1 ug, was put through reverse transcription using random hexamers. TCRdb recomputed calls from the immunoSEQ multiplex PCR reads with MiXCR, one row per CDR3 protein. The sample consists of some 190,000 distinct CDR3 sequences, 85% to 95% of them appearing once. The sequencing input was CD4+ T cells from PBMCs. These receptors all stem from a human donor in good health.

The chain links TRBV14 to TRBJ1-2; D remains ambiguous. V lost 2 bases and J 4 bases, leaving 11 bases between the germline ends. This CDR3 spans 14 amino acids. Per the germline V gene, CDR1 is SGHDN and CDR2 is FVKESK. The CDR3 reads CASSQQVGSYGYTF. Here the CDR3 DNA reads TGTGCCAGCAGCCAACAGGTTGGATCCTATGGCTACACCTTC.

V is TRBV6-2 or TRBV6-3 and J is TRBJ2-1; 12 nucleotides align to TRBD2. The CDR3 is 16 residues long. Germline CDR1 MNHEY, CDR2 SVGEGT. V lost 1 base and J lost 4; bases outside the gene matches: 2. The CDR3 is CASSYYLAGGYNEQFF. CDR3 bases: TGTGCCAGCAGTTACTATCTAGCGGGGGGGTACAATGAGCAGTTCTTC.

The V and J genes are TRBV7-9 and TRBJ1-5; the D gene is possibly TRBD1 (5 bases). Between the trimmed V and J ends, which lost 3 bases and 9 bases, there was a span of 9 bases. This CDR3 has 12 residues. Germline V gene sequence: CDR1 SEHNR, CDR2 FQNEAQ (reference sequence). The CDR3 sequence: CASSLSGLPQHF. The CDR3 DNA reads TGTGCCAGCAGCTTGTCAGGGTTGCCCCAGCATTTT. Complete variable domain (other parts from reference TRBV7-9 and TRBJ1-5): DTGVSQNPRHKITKRGQNVTFRCDPISEHNRLYWYRQTLGQGPEFLTYFQNEAQLEKSRLLSDRFSAERPKGSFSTLEIQRTEQGDSAMYLCASSLSGLPQHFGDGTRLSIL.

V usage is TRBV6-5 and J usage is TRBJ1-2; a possible D gene is TRBD1 (6 bases). V was trimmed by 7 bases and J by 9 bases, leaving 18 bases between them. The CDR3 consists of 13 residues. CDR1 and CDR2 from the germline V gene are MNHEY and SVGAGI. The CDR3 bases are TGTGCCAGCACCTCTGGGGGCTCCCAAAGCTACACCTTC. Amino acid sequence: CASTSGGSQSYTF.

CDR3 sequence reads: CAWSVRAEQPQHF. Written as DNA, the CDR3 is TGTGCCTGGAGTGTACGTGCGGAGCAGCCCCAGCATTTT. The V gene is TRBV30, the J gene TRBJ1-5; D gene uncertain. Per germline, CDR1 GTSNPN and CDR2 SVGIG (reference sequence). This CDR3 region has 13 residues. V was shortened by 0 bases and J by 7 bases, with 10 bases between the two germline ends.

This clonotype showed up just once. The V gene is TRBV29-1, the J gene TRBJ2-1; 8 bases align to TRBD2. V shed 4 bases, J shed 2 bases, and the junction held 7 bases outside the gene matches. The CDR3 has 15 amino acids. Germline values: CDR1 SQVTM, CDR2 ANQGSEA. The CDR3 nucleotides read TGCAGCGTTGGACGGGGGGGCGGACCCTACAATGAGCAGTTCTTC. This translates into CSVGRGGGPYNEQFF.

The V and J genes are TRBV30 and TRBJ2-3; maybe TRBD2 (5 bases). The length of the CDR3 is 19 residues. Germline CDR1 is GTSNPN and CDR2 is SVGIG (reference sequence). Trimming stripped 2 bases from V and 2 bases from J, with 26 bases between. CDR3 bases: TGTGCCTGGAGTCGGGGTTATGGCGGAGAAGGAAGATCCACAGATACGCAGTATTTT. Translating it yields CAWSRGYGGEGRSTDTQYF. The full variable domain, rest sourced from reference TRBV30 and TRBJ2-3, is SQTIHQWPATLVQPVGSPLSLECTVEGTSNPNLYWYRQAAGRGLQLLFYSVGIGQISSEVPQNLSASRPQDRQFILSSKKLLLSDSGFYLCAWSRGYGGEGRSTDTQYFGPGTRLTVL.

The count of this clonotype is one. The chain couples TRBV12-5 to TRBJ1-1; no firm D call. Per germline, CDR1 LGHNT and CDR2 FRNRAP. The length of the CDR3 is 16 residues. Trimming left V 5 bases short and J 4 bases short, with 20 bases between. The DNA of the CDR3 is TGTGCTAGTGGTCCCCCCCTCCAATCTTACTTCACTGAAGCTTTCTTT. It specifies CASGPPLQSYFTEAFF.

The chain recombines TRBV29-1 with TRBJ2-3; D ambiguous. Trimming took off 7 bases at V and 1 base at J, with 15 bases between the two ends. The CDR3 has 14 residues. CDR1 and CDR2 (germline): SQVTM, ANQGSEA. In nucleotides, the CDR3 is TGCAGCGCCCGAACGAGCCAGGGCACAGATACGCAGTATTTT. It yields the protein CSARTSQGTDTQYF.